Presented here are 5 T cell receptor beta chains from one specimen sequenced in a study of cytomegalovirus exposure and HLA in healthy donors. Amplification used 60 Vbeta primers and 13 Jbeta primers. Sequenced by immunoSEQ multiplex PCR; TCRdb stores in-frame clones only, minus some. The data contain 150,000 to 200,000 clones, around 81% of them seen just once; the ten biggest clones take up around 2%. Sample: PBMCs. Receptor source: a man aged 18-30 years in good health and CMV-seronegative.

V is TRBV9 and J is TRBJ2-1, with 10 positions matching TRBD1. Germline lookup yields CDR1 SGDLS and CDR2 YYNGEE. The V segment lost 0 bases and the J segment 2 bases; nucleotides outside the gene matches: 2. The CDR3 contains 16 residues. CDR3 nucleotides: TGTGCCAGCAGCGTAGTCGGGACAGGGGCCTACAATGAGCAGTTCTTC. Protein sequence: CASSVVGTGAYNEQFF.

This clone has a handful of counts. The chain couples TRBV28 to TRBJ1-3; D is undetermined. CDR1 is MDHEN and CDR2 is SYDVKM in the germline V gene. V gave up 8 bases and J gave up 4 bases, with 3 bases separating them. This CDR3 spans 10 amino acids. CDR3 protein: CASQGNTIYF. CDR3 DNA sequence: TGTGCCAGCCAAGGAAACACCATATATTTT.

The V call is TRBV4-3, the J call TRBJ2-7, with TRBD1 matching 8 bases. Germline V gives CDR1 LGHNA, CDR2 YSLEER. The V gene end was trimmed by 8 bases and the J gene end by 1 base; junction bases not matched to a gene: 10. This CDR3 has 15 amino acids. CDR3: CASFTDRDRSYEQYF. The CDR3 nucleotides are TGCGCCAGCTTTACGGACAGGGACCGGTCCTACGAGCAGTACTTC.

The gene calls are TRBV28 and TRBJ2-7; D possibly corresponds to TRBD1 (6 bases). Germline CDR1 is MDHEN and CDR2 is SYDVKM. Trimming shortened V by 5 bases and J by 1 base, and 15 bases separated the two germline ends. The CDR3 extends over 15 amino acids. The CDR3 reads CASSPAPDSSYEQYF. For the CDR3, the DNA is TGTGCCAGCAGTCCGGCCCCGGACAGTTCCTACGAGCAGTACTTC.

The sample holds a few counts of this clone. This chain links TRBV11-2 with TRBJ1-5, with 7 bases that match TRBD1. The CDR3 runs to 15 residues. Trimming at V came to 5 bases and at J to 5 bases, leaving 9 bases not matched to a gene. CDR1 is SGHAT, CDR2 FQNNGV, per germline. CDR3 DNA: TGTGCCAGCAGCCGACGGCAGGGGGGCGATCAGCCCCAGCATTTT. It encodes CASSRRQGGDQPQHF. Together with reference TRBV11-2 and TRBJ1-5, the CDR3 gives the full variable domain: EAGVAQSPRYKIIEKRQSVAFWCNPISGHATLYWYQQILGQGPKLLIQFQNNGVVDDSQLPKDRFSAERLKGVDSTLKIQPAKLEDSAVYLCASSRRQGGDQPQHFGDGTRLSIL.